This is a list of T cell receptor beta chains from one sample in a study of blood T cell repertoires in COVID-19. The table came from immunoSEQ multiplex PCR; TCRdb's copy has only in-frame clones and leaves some out. The sample records about 190,000 clones, roughly 88% being singletons. The sequenced sample consisted of peripheral blood. These receptors were taken from a woman in her thirties or forties who had recovered from COVID-19. CDR3s include the opening cysteine and the closing phenylalanine or tryptophan. D genes are given only for firm matches. Expanded clones get a size class; other rows say once, few or many, or leave the size out.

.	few	TRBV5-6	TRBJ1-1	TGTGCCAGCAGCCTTAATTTTGGTGAGTGGAACACTGAAGCTTTCTTT	CASSLNFGEWNTEAFF
.	.	TRBV5-1	TRBJ2-1	TGCGCCAGCCGGCCAGCCCGCGAGGTTGGGCAGTTCTTC	CASRPAREVGQFF
.	.	TRBV21-1	TRBJ2-3	TGTGCCAGCAGCAGAGGGGCCCAGGGACTAGCGGGAGGGCGGGGCACAGATACGCAGTATTTT	CASSRGAQGLAGGRGTDTQYF
.	.	TRBV7-9	TRBJ1-1	TGTGCCAGCAGCCGCGATAACACTGAAGCTTTCTTT	CASSRDNTEAFF
.	.	TRBV27	TRBJ1-1	TGTGCCAGCAGTTTATCACAGGCTCTGAACACTGAAGCTTTCTTT	CASSLSQALNTEAFF
.	.	TRBV19	TRBJ2-3	TGTGCCAGTAGTACGGGATTCACAGATACGCAGTATTTT	CASSTGFTDTQYF
TRBD2	.	TRBV19	TRBJ2-3	TGTGCCAGTAGTGGGACTAGCGGTTTCCACACGGCAGATACGCAGTATTTT	CASSGTSGFHTADTQYF
TRBD1	.	TRBV28	TRBJ1-2	TGTGCCAGCAGTTTGGACAGGGGGCATGGCTACACCTTC	CASSLDRGHGYTF
.	.	TRBV29-1	TRBJ1-1	TGCAGCGTTGAAAGACCGCAGGTGAACACTGAAGCTTTCTTT	CSVERPQVNTEAFF
.	.	TRBV7-2	TRBJ2-1	TGTGCCAGCAGCACGGGCCGGGGCAATGAGCAGTTCTTC	CASSTGRGNEQFF
TRBD1	.	TRBV10-1	TRBJ2-7	TGCGCCAGAAGAGTATCAGGGACAGGGGGCTCTCGCGAGCAGTACTTC	CARRVSGTGGSREQYF
TRBD2	.	TRBV7-2	TRBJ2-3	TGTGCCAGCAGCACCAGGACTAGCGGGAGGGCCATAGATACGCAGTATTTT	CASSTRTSGRAIDTQYF
.	.	TRBV4-2	TRBJ2-1	TGTGCCAGCAGCCAAGGTATGGGGGCAAACAATGAGCAGTTCTTC	CASSQGMGANNEQFF
TRBD2	.	TRBV5-1	TRBJ2-7	TGCGCCAGCAGCCCTAGCGGGAGCAGGGGCGAGCAGTACTTC	CASSPSGSRGEQYF
TRBD2	.	TRBV28	TRBJ2-5	TGTGCCAGCAGCCAACCTGGCGGGAGGGGAGAGACCCAGTACTTC	CASSQPGGRGETQYF
TRBD1	.	TRBV27	TRBJ2-6	TGTGCCAGCAGTTCAGGGACAGGGGGCGCTGGGGCCAACGTCCTGACTTTC	CASSSGTGGAGANVLTF
TRBD2	.	TRBV5-8	TRBJ2-5	TGTGCCAGCAGCCCCAGCGGGGCGGCCCAGTACTTC	CASSPSGAAQYF
TRBD1	.	TRBV7-9	TRBJ2-3	TGTGCCAGCAGCTTAGAGGGGGCAGCAGATACGCAGTATTTT	CASSLEGAADTQYF
TRBD1	few	TRBV7-9	TRBJ1-6	TGTGCCAGCAGCCTTATGGGGACAGCGGATTCACCCCTCCACTTT	CASSLMGTADSPLHF
TRBD2	once	TRBV7-8	TRBJ2-7	TGTGCCAGCAGCTTCGGACTAGCGGGAGCGGGTGGGTACGAGCAGTACTTC	CASSFGLAGAGGYEQYF
TRBD1	.	TRBV29-1	TRBJ2-5	TGCAGCGGGGGGGACAGGCAAGAGACCCAGTACTTC	CSGGDRQETQYF
.	.	TRBV15	TRBJ1-5	TGTGCCACCAGCAGAGATGTCAGGGCCAATAGCAATCAGCCCCAGCATTTT	CATSRDVRANSNQPQHF
TRBD1	.	TRBV10-3	TRBJ1-6	TGTGCCATCGGTTGGGACAGTAATTCACCCCTCCACTTT	CAIGWDSNSPLHF
.	.	TRBV6-5	TRBJ1-1	TGTGCCAGCAGTTACTCTATCCGGGACTCTACTGAAGCTTTCTTT	CASSYSIRDSTEAFF
TRBD1	.	TRBV12-3/TRBV12-4	TRBJ2-7	TGTGCCAGCAGGCCCACAGGGGGCGTCGAGCAGTACTTC	CASRPTGGVEQYF
TRBD1	.	TRBV6-5	TRBJ2-5	TGTGCCAGCAGCCTGGACAGGGCAGAGACCCAGTACTTC	CASSLDRAETQYF
.	.	TRBV2	TRBJ1-2	TGTGCCAGCAGTGACAGGGGTCCCTTTGATGGCTACACCTTC	CASSDRGPFDGYTF
.	.	TRBV6-6	TRBJ1-1	TGTGCCAGCACCAAAGGGGGGGTGCGCACTGAAGCTTTCTTT	CASTKGGVRTEAFF
TRBD2	few	TRBV7-9	TRBJ2-3	TGTGCCAGCAGCTTCTTTAGCGGGCCAGGCACAGATACGCAGTATTTT	CASSFFSGPGTDTQYF
TRBD2	.	TRBV27	TRBJ2-7	TGTGCCAGCATCGACGGCGGGAGGCCCTACGAGCAGTACTTC	CASIDGGRPYEQYF
TRBD1	.	TRBV13	TRBJ2-5	TGTGCCAGCAGCCCGATCGCGGGACAGGGCTTGGAGACCCAGTACTTC	CASSPIAGQGLETQYF
TRBD1	.	TRBV18	TRBJ1-1	TGTGCCAGCTCACCCCTCTGGGGACAGGGGAACACTGAAGCTTTCTTT	CASSPLWGQGNTEAFF
.	.	TRBV27	TRBJ1-1	TGTGCCAGCAGTTTATTTGGGGGGGCCGGAGGTTTCGGAATGAACACTGAAGCTTTCTTT	CASSLFGGAGGFGMNTEAFF